A selection of T cell receptor beta chains follows, all from one sample in a study of T cells in Graves' hyperthyroidism and ophthalmopathy. TCRdb independently ran MiXCR on the multiplex PCR reads; one entry per CDR3 protein. The sample yields over 450,000 distinct CDR3 sequences, approximately 15% seen once. Sample: blood. Source of these receptors: a woman aged 18-30 years with Graves' hyperthyroidism. Each CDR3 is given with its conserved first and last residue.

>TRBV7-9|TRBJ2-3
CASSLETSLTDTQYF
>TRBV2|TRBJ2-7
CASSEAREGYEQYF
>TRBV27|TRBJ2-1
CASMGLAGGTDEQFF
>TRBV6-5|TRBJ1-2
CASSYSGTGGYGYTF
>TRBV2|TRBJ2-1
CASKGTNIYNEQFF
>TRBV7-9|TRBJ1-4
CASSLVSEKLFF
>TRBV7-8|TRBJ2-5
CASSLKTSGRGETQYF
>TRBV12-3/TRBV12-4|TRBJ1-3
CASTMASSGNTIYF
>TRBV5-1|TRBJ2-1
CASSPLNRGGEQFF
>TRBV20-1|TRBJ2-7
CSARALAHSGYPSYEQYF
>TRBV2|TRBJ2-2
CASSAGGTGELFF
>TRBV7-2|TRBJ2-2
CASSLRVANTGELFF
>TRBV19|TRBJ2-4
CASSDVVRIQYF
>TRBV7-9|TRBJ1-5
CASSPGQGAAQPQHF
>TRBV24-1|TRBJ1-2
CATSDSGTHERGYTF
>TRBV11-3|TRBJ2-3
CASSLGQKDTQYF
>TRBV15|TRBJ1-5
CATSRGFQPQHF
>TRBV2|TRBJ1-1
CASSPRDGRNTEAFF
>TRBV29-1|TRBJ2-3
CSVEGTGRIAGTDTQYF
>TRBV4-2|TRBJ2-3
CASRDSANTQYF
>TRBV30|TRBJ1-6
CAWSKQGGHSPLHF
>TRBV7-9|TRBJ1-6
CASSLSDRANSPLHF
>TRBV6-1|TRBJ2-7
CASSISGGSSYEQYF
>TRBV7-3|TRBJ2-1
CASSDNRGSTYNEQFF
>TRBV7-2|TRBJ2-4
CASSLRKLAGGGAKNIQYF
>TRBV12-3/TRBV12-4|TRBJ1-4
CASRTGGNEKLFF
>TRBV25-1|TRBJ2-1
CASSDGGRSLVEQFF
>TRBV14|TRBJ1-1
CASSWAGGGTEAFF
>TRBV12-3/TRBV12-4|TRBJ2-5
CASRNSGGTQYF
>TRBV27|TRBJ1-4
CASRRDSTTNEELFF
>TRBV30|TRBJ1-3
CAWSAREVGTSGNTIYF
>TRBV19|TRBJ2-3
CASRQPGHETDTQYF
>TRBV12-3/TRBV12-4|TRBJ2-4
CASSTLGQGRAKNIQYF
>TRBV12-5|TRBJ2-1
CASVLARSGIGNEQFF
>TRBV9|TRBJ2-3
CASNEEGSTDTQYF
>TRBV9|TRBJ2-5
CASSVDGTGKETQYF
>TRBV2|TRBJ1-6
CASSDSATSSYNSPLHF
>TRBV20-1|TRBJ2-3
CSARLGSRDTQYF
>TRBV30|TRBJ2-2
CAWSQQVPGELFF
>TRBV3-1|TRBJ1-5
CASSHAPIGGRGQPQHF
>TRBV19|TRBJ2-7
CASRELALRGEQYF
>TRBV4-2|TRBJ2-1
CASSQGVRGIVYNEQFF
>TRBV5-1|TRBJ1-2
CASSPGTEIGYTF
>TRBV5-4|TRBJ1-2
CASSFRQGDGYTF
>TRBV3-1|TRBJ2-1
CASSQPGVSNEQFF
>TRBV5-8|TRBJ1-5
CASSSAGYSNQPQHF
>TRBV5-1|TRBJ2-5
CASSGAWETQYF
>TRBV24-1|TRBJ1-2
CATSESGGLGYYGYTF
>TRBV6-1|TRBJ1-6
CASSSRENSPLHF
>TRBV3-1|TRBJ2-3
CASSQEPPDTQYF
>TRBV4-1|TRBJ2-3
CASSQEVRLDLTDTQYF
>TRBV19|TRBJ2-3
CASSTLAGTGTDTQYF
>TRBV30|TRBJ1-2
CAWRHSSGGGNYGYTF
>TRBV14|TRBJ2-1
CASSPPGQVYNEQFF
>TRBV29-1|TRBJ1-1
CSVGDRDSEAFF
>TRBV10-2|TRBJ2-1
CASSPTSGRSYNEQFF
>TRBV25-1|TRBJ2-2
CASSDRTTGDGELFF